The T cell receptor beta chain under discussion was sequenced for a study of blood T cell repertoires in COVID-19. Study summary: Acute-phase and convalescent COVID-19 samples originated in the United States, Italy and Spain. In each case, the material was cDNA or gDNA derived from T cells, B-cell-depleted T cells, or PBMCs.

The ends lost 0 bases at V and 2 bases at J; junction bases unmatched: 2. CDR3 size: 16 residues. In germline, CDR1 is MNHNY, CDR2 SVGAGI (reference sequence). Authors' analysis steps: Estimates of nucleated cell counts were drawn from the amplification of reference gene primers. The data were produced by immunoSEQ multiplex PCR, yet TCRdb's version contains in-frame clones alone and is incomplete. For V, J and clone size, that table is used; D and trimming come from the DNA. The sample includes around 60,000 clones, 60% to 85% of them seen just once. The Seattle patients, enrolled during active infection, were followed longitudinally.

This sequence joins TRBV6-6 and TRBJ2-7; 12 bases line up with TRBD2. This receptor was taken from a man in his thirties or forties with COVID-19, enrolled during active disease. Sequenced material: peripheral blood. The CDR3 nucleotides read TGTGCCAGCAGTTACTCGGGACTAGCGGGTGCCTACGAGCAGTACTTC. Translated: CASSYSGLAGAYEQYF.